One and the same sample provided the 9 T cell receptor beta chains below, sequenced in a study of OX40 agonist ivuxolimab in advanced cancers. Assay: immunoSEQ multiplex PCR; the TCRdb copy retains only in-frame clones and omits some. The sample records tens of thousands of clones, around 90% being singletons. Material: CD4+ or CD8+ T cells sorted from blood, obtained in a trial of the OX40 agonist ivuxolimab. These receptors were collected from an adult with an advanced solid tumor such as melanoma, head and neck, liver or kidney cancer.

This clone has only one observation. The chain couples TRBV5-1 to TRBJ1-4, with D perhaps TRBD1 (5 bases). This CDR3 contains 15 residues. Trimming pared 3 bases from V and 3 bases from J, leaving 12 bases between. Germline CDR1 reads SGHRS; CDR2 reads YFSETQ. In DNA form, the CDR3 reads TGCGCCAGCAGCTCAACCGGGACTTCTAATGAAAAACTGTTTTTT. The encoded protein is CASSSTGTSNEKLFF.

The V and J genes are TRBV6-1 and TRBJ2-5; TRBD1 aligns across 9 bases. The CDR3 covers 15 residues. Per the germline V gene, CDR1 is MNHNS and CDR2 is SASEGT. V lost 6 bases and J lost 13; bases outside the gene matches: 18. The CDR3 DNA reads TGTGCCAGCAGGACAATTCCGACAGGGGGAGCGCGGCTGTACTTC. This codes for CASRTIPTGGARLYF.

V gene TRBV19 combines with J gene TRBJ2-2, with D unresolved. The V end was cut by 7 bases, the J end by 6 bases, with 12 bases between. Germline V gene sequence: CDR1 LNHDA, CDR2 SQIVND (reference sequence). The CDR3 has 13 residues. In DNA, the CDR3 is TGTGCCAGTATGATGCCAGGTCCCGGGGAGCTGTTTTTT. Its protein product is CASMMPGPGELFF.

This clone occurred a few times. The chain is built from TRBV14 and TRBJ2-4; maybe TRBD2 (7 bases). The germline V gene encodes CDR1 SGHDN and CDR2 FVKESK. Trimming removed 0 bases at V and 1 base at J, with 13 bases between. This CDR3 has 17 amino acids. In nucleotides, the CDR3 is TGTGCCAGCAGCCAAGACCGGGGGGCCATGGCCAAAAACATTCAGTACTTC. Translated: CASSQDRGAMAKNIQYF. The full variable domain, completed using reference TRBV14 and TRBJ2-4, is EAGVTQFPSHSVIEKGQTVTLRCDPISGHDNLYWYRRVMGKEIKFLLHFVKESKQDESGMPNNRFLAERTGGTYSTLKVQPAELEDSGVYFCASSQDRGAMAKNIQYFGAGTRLSVL.

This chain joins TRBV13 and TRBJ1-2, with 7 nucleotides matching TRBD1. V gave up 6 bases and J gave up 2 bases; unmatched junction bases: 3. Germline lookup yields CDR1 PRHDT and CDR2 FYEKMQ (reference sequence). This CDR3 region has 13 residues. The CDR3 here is CASSLTGNYGYTF. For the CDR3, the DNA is TGTGCCAGCAGTTTGACAGGGAACTATGGCTACACCTTC.

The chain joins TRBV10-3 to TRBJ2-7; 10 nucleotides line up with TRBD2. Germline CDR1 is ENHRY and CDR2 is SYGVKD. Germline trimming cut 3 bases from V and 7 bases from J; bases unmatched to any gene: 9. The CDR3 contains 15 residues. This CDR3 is CAISERPSGSDEQYF. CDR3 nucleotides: TGTGCCATCAGTGAACGGCCTAGCGGGAGTGATGAGCAGTACTTC.

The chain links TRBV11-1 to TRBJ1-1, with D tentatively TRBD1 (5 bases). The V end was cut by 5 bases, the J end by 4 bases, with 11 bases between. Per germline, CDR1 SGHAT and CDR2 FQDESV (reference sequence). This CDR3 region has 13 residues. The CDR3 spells CASSLRVGTEAFF. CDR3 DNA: TGTGCCAGCAGCCTCAGGGTTGGCACTGAAGCTTTCTTT.

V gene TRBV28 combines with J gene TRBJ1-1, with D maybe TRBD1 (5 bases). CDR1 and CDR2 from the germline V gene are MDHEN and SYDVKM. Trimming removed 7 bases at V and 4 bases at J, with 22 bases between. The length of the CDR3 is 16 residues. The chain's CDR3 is CASTRGDLGRGTEAFF. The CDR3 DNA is TGTGCCAGCACTCGAGGGGACCTGGGGCGGGGCACTGAAGCTTTCTTT.

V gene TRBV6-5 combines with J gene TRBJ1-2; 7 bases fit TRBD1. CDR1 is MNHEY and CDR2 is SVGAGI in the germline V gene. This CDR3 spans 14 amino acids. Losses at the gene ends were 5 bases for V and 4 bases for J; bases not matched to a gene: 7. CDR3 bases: TGTGCCAGCAGTCCGACAGGGATCGGCTATGGCTACACCTTC. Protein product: CASSPTGIGYGYTF.